The next 8 T cell receptor beta chains were all read from a single sample in a study of cytomegalovirus exposure and HLA in healthy donors. PCR amplification relied on 60 Vbeta primers (plus 13 Jbeta primers). The repertoire was sequenced with immunoSEQ multiplex PCR; TCRdb's copy has only in-frame clones and lacks some. The table has roughly 130,000 clones, 55% to 75% seen once; the top ten hold approximately 1.5%. Sequencing was carried out using PBMCs. The receptors come from a young man in good health and CMV-seropositive.

The J gene is TRBJ2-5, the V gene TRBV5-1, with TRBD2 matching over 16 bases. V lost 4 bases and J lost 3; bases outside the gene matches: 3. CDR3 length: 16 residues. CDR1 SGHRS and CDR2 YFSETQ come from the germline V gene. CDR3 protein: CASSRGLAGGKETQYF. The CDR3 region has the DNA TGCGCCAGCAGCCGGGGACTAGCGGGAGGGAAAGAGACCCAGTACTTC.

V is TRBV15 and J is TRBJ2-1; 7 positions match TRBD2. The CDR3 totals 14 residues. The trim removed 9 bases at V and 4 bases at J, leaving 9 bases unmatched. From germline, CDR1 is LNHNV and CDR2 YYDKDF (reference sequence). CDR3 in DNA: TGTGCCACAAGCCCAGCGGGGCGTTACAATGAGCAGTTCTTC. Translation gives CATSPAGRYNEQFF.

This sequence joins TRBV4-1 and TRBJ2-7; TRBD1 agrees at 10 bases. Per germline, CDR1 MGHRA and CDR2 YSYEKL. CDR3 length: 17 residues. The V gene end was trimmed by 1 base and the J gene end by 9 bases; junction bases not matched to a gene: 15. CDR3 DNA: TGCGCCAGCAGCCAAGCCCAGGGCGGACAGGGGGTGTGTGGGCAGTACTTC. It encodes CASSQAQGGQGVCGQYF.

V gene TRBV7-2 combines with J gene TRBJ1-1, with 10 bases matching TRBD1. This CDR3 has 14 amino acids. The germline V gene encodes CDR1 SGHTA and CDR2 FQGNSA. The V gene end was trimmed by 7 bases and the J gene end by 1 base; junction bases not matched to a gene: 3. The CDR3, as DNA: TGTGCCAGCACCCGGACAGGGGGGAACACTGAAGCTTTCTTT. Its translation is CASTRTGGNTEAFF.

The chain combines TRBV4-1 with TRBJ2-2, with 12 positions matching TRBD2. The CDR3 is 18 amino acids. V shed 2 bases and J 8 bases; nucleotides not matched to a gene: 12. Germline CDR1 MGHRA, CDR2 YSYEKL. CDR3 loop: CASSQRSTSGSKAGELFF. DNA for the CDR3: TGCGCCAGCAGCCAACGATCGACTAGCGGGAGTAAGGCGGGGGAGCTGTTTTTT.

The gene calls are TRBV27 and TRBJ2-7; 11 nucleotides match TRBD2. V was clipped by 5 bases and J by 5 bases; unmatched bases: 8. CDR3 length: 15 amino acids. The V gene's germline CDR1 is MNHEY and CDR2 SMNVEV (reference sequence). This CDR3 reads CASSVLAGGTHEQYF. CDR3 nucleotides: TGTGCCAGCAGTGTTCTAGCGGGAGGCACCCACGAGCAGTACTTC.

The chain uses TRBV11-3 and TRBJ2-3; 9 positions match TRBD2. Germline V gene lookup returns CDR1 SGHNT and CDR2 YENEEA. After removal of 4 bases from V and 2 bases from J, the junction contained 13 bases not matched to a gene. CDR3 length: 18 residues. The CDR3 DNA sequence: TGTGCCAGCAGCTCCCCGTCATGGGCTAGCGGGAACACAGATACGCAGTATTTT. Amino acids: CASSSPSWASGNTDTQYF.

V usage is TRBV27 and J usage is TRBJ1-5; possibly TRBD1 for D (6 bases). This CDR3 is 15 amino acids long. Germline V gene lookup returns CDR1 MNHEY and CDR2 SMNVEV (reference sequence). The germline V and J ends were trimmed by 2 bases and 4 bases, with 12 bases remaining between them. Written as DNA, the CDR3 is TGTGCCAGCAGTTTAGTGGGGGCTGAGAATCAGCCCCAGCATTTT. Residues: CASSLVGAENQPQHF.